This TCR beta chain originates from a study of T cell repertoires in cytomegalovirus infection. This clonotype was counted only a few times. MiXCR, run by TCRdb on the reads, gives a single entry per CDR3 protein. The sample lists about 450,000 distinct CDR3 sequences, 25% to 40% occurring once. Germline V gene lookup returns CDR1 LNHDA and CDR2 SQIVND (reference sequence). Trimming pared 4 bases from V and 3 bases from J, leaving 15 bases between. The CDR3 runs 15 residues. The sequenced sample was PBMCs. The chain uses TRBV19 and TRBJ1-2, with D hard to call. This sequence originates from a human donor in good health (CMV status not recorded). Some clones in this sample may be carry-over from other donors' samples. The CDR3 reads CASSNSGYKDYGYTF. Written as DNA, the CDR3 is TGTGCCAGTAGTAACTCGGGGTATAAGGACTATGGCTACACCTTC.